The 8 T cell receptor beta chains presented below share a single source sample, sequenced in a study of type 1 regulatory T cells. The antigens these receptors bind are not known. In TCRdb, the reads were re-called with MiXCR into one record per CDR3 protein. The data show about 42,000 distinct CDR3 sequences, with 9% to 15% seen just once and over 7.5% held by the top ten. Material: cultured non-Tr1 T cells, either the whole culture or a sorted T cell fraction (not recorded which). The receptor source for this set is a human donor in good health.

This clonotype was recorded many times. The chain links TRBV20-1 to TRBJ2-3; 13 positions agree with TRBD2. Trimming took 3 bases from V and 9 from J; bases not matched to a gene: 12. CDR1 and CDR2 from the germline V gene are DFQATT and SNEGSKA (reference sequence). There are 16 residues in the CDR3. In nucleotides, the CDR3 is TGCAGTGCTAGTCGGAGACTAGCGGGAGGACTTGGCACGCAGTATTTT. Translation: CSASRRLAGGLGTQYF.

This clonotype was observed a few times. This sequence joins TRBV10-3 and TRBJ2-7, with D perhaps matching TRBD2 (7 bases). CDR3 length: 14 residues. The germline V and J ends were trimmed by 0 bases and 3 bases, with 9 bases remaining between them. CDR1 and CDR2 (germline): ENHRY, SYGVKD. For the CDR3, the DNA is TGTGCCATCAGTGAGTCGGGGGGGCTCTACGAGCAGTACTTC. Its protein is CAISESGGLYEQYF.

This clonotype has only a few counts. This sequence joins TRBV3-1 and TRBJ2-5, with a weak D call TRBD2 (5 bases). V was shortened by 5 bases and J by 5 bases, with 15 bases between the two germline ends. Germline V gene lookup returns CDR1 LGHDT and CDR2 YNNKEL (reference sequence). The CDR3 is 14 residues long. CDR3 nucleotides: TGTGCCAGCAGCTGGAAAACCGGGGTTGAGACCCAGTACTTC. Translated, it gives CASSWKTGVETQYF.

The V and J genes are TRBV19 and TRBJ1-4; D may be TRBD1 (5 bases). V lost 2 bases and J 7 bases, leaving 8 bases between the germline ends. Germline V CDR1 and CDR2: LNHDA, SQIVND (reference sequence). CDR3 length equals 13 residues. The CDR3 loop is CASSIQGSEKLFF. CDR3 in DNA: TGTGCCAGTAGTATACAGGGAAGTGAAAAACTGTTTTTT.

Concerning this clonotype itself: Since a much larger clone is just one base distant, this may be a read error. The rearrangement uses TRBV20-1 and TRBJ1-1; TRBD1 might be the D (5 bases). The germline V and J ends were trimmed by 2 bases and 4 bases, with 14 bases remaining between them. This CDR3 contains 14 residues. CDR1 is DFQATT and CDR2 is SNEGSKA in the germline V gene (reference sequence). This CDR3 reads CSARRGRATTEAFF. The CDR3 DNA sequence: TGCAGTGCTAGACGGGGCAGGGCGACCACTGAAGCTTTCTTT.

The chain employs TRBV29-1 and TRBJ2-2, with D possibly TRBD2 on 7 matching bases. The V gene's germline CDR1 is SQVTM and CDR2 ANQGSEA. The CDR3 is 16 amino acids. Trimming removed 0 bases from V and 5 bases from J, with 16 bases in between. CDR3 nucleotides: TGCAGCGTTGAAGATCTTTCCAGGGGAGGGACCGGGGAGCTGTTTTTT. It yields the protein CSVEDLSRGGTGELFF.

The chain couples TRBV5-4 to TRBJ2-2; perhaps TRBD1 as D (5 bases). V lost 5 bases and J 7 bases, leaving 21 bases between the germline ends. The CDR3 has 16 residues. Germline CDR1 SGHNT, CDR2 YYREEE (reference sequence). CDR3: CASSGAGSPKNGELFF. The CDR3 DNA is TGTGCCAGCAGTGGGGCCGGGTCTCCTAAGAACGGGGAGCTGTTTTTT. Based on the CDR3 plus reference TRBV5-4 and TRBJ2-2, the full variable domain is ETGVTQSPTHLIKTRGQQVTLRCSSQSGHNTVSWYQQALGQGPQFIFQYYREEENGRGNFPPRFSGLQFPNYSSELNVNALELDDSALYLCASSGAGSPKNGELFFGEGSRLTVL.

The sample holds a few counts of this clonotype. The chain carries TRBV7-9 and TRBJ1-2; D call uncertain. Germline V lookup: CDR1 SEHNR, CDR2 FQNEAQ (reference sequence). The CDR3 is made up of 12 amino acids. Trimming removed 2 bases at V and 7 bases at J, with 8 bases between. CDR3 in DNA: TGTGCCAGCAGCTTATCGACGTCTGGCTACACCTTC. Protein product: CASSLSTSGYTF.